The T cell receptor (beta chain) described here comes from a study of blood T cells in healthy people across ages. Study findings and constraints: Leaving the PBMCs unsorted stopped any conclusive comparison of naive versus antigen-experienced cells.

There are a few counts of this clonotype. Its antigen is unidentified. RNA extraction gave at least 5 micrograms of total RNA per sample. Germline V gene lookup returns CDR1 MGHDK and CDR2 SYGVNS. This CDR3 has 16 residues. V lost 3 bases to trimming and J lost 2 bases, with 13 bases between them. A second PCR, run for about 7 to 11 cycles, used a sample-barcoded 5' primer plus a J-beta primer mix. Each CDR3 protein is one row after TCRdb ran MiXCR on the 5' RACE reads. The sample yields some 1,000,000 distinct CDR3 sequences, about 23% seen once. These data were also reused for a study on T cells of mothers and their children.

V usage is TRBV25-1 and J usage is TRBJ2-2; D not certain. Material for sequencing was blood. This TCR derives from a girl aged 2-9 years in good health. The CDR3 coding sequence is TGTGCCAGCAGTGATCCGAGAAATGGCAACACCGGGGAGCTGTTTTTT. As protein: CASSDPRNGNTGELFF.